A single sample is the source of the 30 T cell receptor beta chains below, sequenced in a study of monozygotic twins with inflammatory bowel disease (dated by TCRdb to the late 2010s). The method was 5' RACE. TCRdb records Illumina HiSeq 2500 as the sequencer. TCRdb reprocessed the reads and assigns one entry to each CDR3 protein sequence, leaving out DNA. This sample's listing comprises about 450,000 distinct CDR3 sequences. The ten largest clones represent about 2.4% of the sample. Sequenced input: blood. The receptor source for this set is a human donor with ulcerative colitis or Crohn's disease, or a healthy co-twin of an affected twin (not recorded which).

V usage is TRBV6-1 and J usage is TRBJ1-3. The V gene's germline CDR1 is MNHNS and CDR2 SASEGT. CDR3 size: 15 residues. The CDR3 protein is CASSEFPQPGNTIYF.

V and J are TRBV2 and TRBJ2-4; lacking DNA, the TRBD1 call made by TCRdb goes unchecked. Germline CDR1 and CDR2: SNHLY and FYNNEI. The CDR3 extends over 17 amino acids. The CDR3 is CASSGDGTLLAKNIQYF. Using reference TRBV2 and TRBJ2-4 for the parts outside the CDR3, the full variable domain is EPEVTQTPSHQVTQMGQEVILRCVPISNHLYFYWYRQILGQKVEFLVSFYNNEISEKSEIFDDQFSVERPDGSNFTLKIRSTKLEDSAMYFCASSGDGTLLAKNIQYFGAGTRLSVL.

V gene TRBV29-1 combines with J gene TRBJ2-1; TCRdb's assignment of TRBD1 cannot be checked, as there is no DNA. The CDR3 is made up of 12 amino acids. CDR1 SQVTM and CDR2 ANQGSEA come from the germline V gene. This CDR3 reads CSVAKGADEQFF.

The CDR3 region is CAIRDRGGTGELFF. The chain joins TRBV10-3 to TRBJ2-2; lacking DNA, the TRBD1 call made by TCRdb goes unchecked. Germline CDR1 and CDR2: ENHRY and SYGVKD. This CDR3 comprises 14 residues.

The rearrangement joins TRBV6-5 to TRBJ2-7; the D call of TRBD1 rests on TCRdb alone, since no DNA is present to check it. The CDR3 totals 13 residues. CDR1 and CDR2 from the germline V gene are MNHEY and SVGAGI. Here the CDR3 reads CASSYDPRYEQYF.

The genes are TRBV7-3 and TRBJ1-2; TCRdb's D call, TRBD1, is unchecked because there is no DNA. This CDR3 region has 14 residues. Germline CDR1 SGHTA, CDR2 FQGTGA. The CDR3 protein is CASSTGTGNYGYTF.

This chain uses TRBV5-8 with TRBJ1-1. The CDR3 extends over 14 amino acids. Germline V gives CDR1 SGHTS, CDR2 YDEGEE. The CDR3 region is CASSPSWQVTEAFF.

The genes are TRBV20-1 and TRBJ2-3. This CDR3 contains 12 residues. CDR1 DFQATT and CDR2 SNEGSKA come from the germline V gene (reference sequence). CDR3 sequence reads: CSARDDGEVEYF.

V and J are TRBV5-1 and TRBJ1-1. The CDR3 loop spans 13 amino acids. Germline V gene lookup returns CDR1 SGHRS and CDR2 YFSETQ. The CDR3 sequence: CASSSDNPRRAFF.

The chain joins TRBV5-6 to TRBJ2-1; the D call of TRBD1 rests on TCRdb alone, since no DNA is present to check it. The germline gives CDR1 SGHDT, CDR2 YYEEEE. The CDR3 is 16 amino acids. The CDR3: CASSSDRGWTYNEQFF.

The genes are TRBV5-1 and TRBJ1-1. Germline loops: CDR1 SGHRS, CDR2 YFSETQ. The CDR3 contains 13 residues. The CDR3 here is CASSRTFCTEAFF. The full variable domain, completed using reference TRBV5-1 and TRBJ1-1, is KAGVTQTPRYLIKTRGQQVTLSCSPISGHRSVSWYQQTPGQGLQFLFEYFSETQRNKGNFPGRFSGRQFSNSRSEMNVSTLELGDSALYLCASSRTFCTEAFFGQGTRLTVV.

The gene calls are TRBV28 and TRBJ2-1. This CDR3 is 15 amino acids long. Germline V gene data show CDR1 as MDHEN and CDR2 as SYDVKM. The chain's CDR3 is CASSLPVYSYNEQFF.

The chain recombines TRBV12-3 or TRBV12-4 with TRBJ2-1; TCRdb's assignment of TRBD1 cannot be checked, as there is no DNA. The CDR3 length is 17 residues. The CDR3 region is CASSPPTPGTGSHEQFF.

This chain links TRBV7-2 with TRBJ2-7; TCRdb lists TRBD2, though no DNA is available to test this call. CDR3 length: 16 amino acids. Looked up from germline, CDR1 is SGHTA and CDR2 is FQGNSA. The CDR3 reads CASSRGLAGNSYEQYF.

This chain links TRBV5-1 with TRBJ1-1. Germline V CDR1 and CDR2: SGHRS, YFSETQ. The CDR3 sequence is 14 residues long. CDR3 residues: CASSWGTMTTEAFF.

The CDR3 protein is CSAGPTGDVNQPQHF. The chain couples TRBV20-1 to TRBJ1-5; the TCRdb D gene call, TRBD1, has no DNA to confirm it. CDR1 DFQATT and CDR2 SNEGSKA come from the germline V gene (reference sequence). This CDR3 is 15 amino acids long.

The chain carries TRBV20-1 and TRBJ1-5; TCRdb names TRBD1, which stays unverified in the absence of DNA. Germline CDR1 and CDR2: DFQATT and SNEGSKA (reference sequence). There are 12 residues in the CDR3. The CDR3 spells CSAGPFNQPQHF.

The rearrangement joins TRBV4-2 to TRBJ2-7; TCRdb reports TRBD2, a call that lacks DNA to check it against. The germline gives CDR1 LGHNA, CDR2 YNFKEQ. The CDR3 has 19 amino acids. Here the CDR3 reads CASSQDQFAFASGIYEQYF.

This chain uses TRBV12-3 or TRBV12-4 with TRBJ2-4; the D gene TCRdb calls, TRBD2, cannot be checked with no DNA. The CDR3 consists of 18 residues. The CDR3 spells CASSPAPGLAGGKNIQYF.

The genes are TRBV4-1 and TRBJ2-2; TCRdb's D gene call, TRBD1, goes unchecked for lack of DNA. Germline assignment: CDR1 MGHRA and CDR2 YSYEKL. The CDR3 covers 14 residues. The chain's CDR3 is CASSPLGVAGELFF.

The V gene is TRBV5-1, the J gene TRBJ2-3. The CDR3 has 14 residues. The germline CDR1 and CDR2 sequences are SGHRS and YFSETQ. The CDR3: CASSSGDFTDTQYF.

V and J are TRBV7-2 and TRBJ1-6; as DNA is missing, the TRBD1 call by TCRdb cannot be tested. The CDR3 is 15 residues long. In germline, CDR1 is SGHTA, CDR2 FQGNSA. The CDR3 is CASSLSETGGSPLHF.

This rearrangement joins TRBV7-2 to TRBJ2-1. This CDR3 is built from 16 residues. Germline CDR1 is SGHTA and CDR2 is FQGNSA. CDR3 loop: CASSLSGSSSYNEQFF. Looking up the rest from reference TRBV7-2 and TRBJ2-1 gives the full variable domain: GAGVSQSPSNKVTEKGKDVELRCDPISGHTALYWYRQSLGQGLEFLIYFQGNSAPDKSGLPSDRFSAERTGGSVSTLTIQRTQQEDSAVYLCASSLSGSSSYNEQFFGPGTRLTVL.

This sequence joins TRBV28 and TRBJ2-5; TCRdb gives TRBD1 as the D gene, but with no DNA this cannot be confirmed. The CDR3 runs 16 residues. Per the germline V gene, CDR1 is MDHEN and CDR2 is SYDVKM. CDR3 residues: CVSSPRTGKFGETQYF.

The chain's CDR3 is CASSPLPYYNEQFF. V gene TRBV27 combines with J gene TRBJ2-1; TCRdb selects TRBD2, and the lack of DNA leaves this call unchecked. Germline CDR1 and CDR2: MNHEY and SMNVEV (reference sequence). The CDR3 contains 14 residues.

The chain couples TRBV7-8 to TRBJ1-4; without DNA, the TCRdb call of TRBD1 cannot be checked. The CDR3 is made up of 16 amino acids. CDR1 SGHVS and CDR2 FQNEAQ come from the germline V gene. The CDR3 sequence is CASSPPGGGRVEKLFF.

The V and J genes are TRBV7-6 and TRBJ1-4; no DNA is available, so the TRBD1 call from TCRdb remains unchecked. There are 14 residues in the CDR3. Germline CDR1 is SGHVS and CDR2 is FNYEAQ. The CDR3 is CASSLGQGAKKLFF.

V and J are TRBV5-1 and TRBJ2-1; absent DNA, TCRdb's TRBD2 call cannot be checked. Germline CDR1 and CDR2: SGHRS and YFSETQ. This CDR3 has 15 residues. The CDR3 loop is CASSPSSGGAGEQFF. The variable domain in full, with the rest retrieved from reference TRBV5-1 and TRBJ2-1, is KAGVTQTPRYLIKTRGQQVTLSCSPISGHRSVSWYQQTPGQGLQFLFEYFSETQRNKGNFPGRFSGRQFSNSRSEMNVSTLELGDSALYLCASSPSSGGAGEQFFGPGTRLTVL.

The rearrangement links TRBV15 to TRBJ1-2. Germline V gives CDR1 LNHNV, CDR2 YYDKDF (reference sequence). The CDR3 has 13 amino acids. CDR3 region: CATSSLWDYGYTF.

The J gene is TRBJ2-5, the V gene TRBV20-1; TCRdb gives TRBD2 as the D gene, but with no DNA this cannot be confirmed. Per the germline V gene, CDR1 is DFQATT and CDR2 is SNEGSKA (reference sequence). The CDR3 extends over 11 amino acids. CDR3 sequence reads: CSFGSGETQYF.